This T cell receptor beta chain was captured by sequencing in a study of blood T cell repertoires in COVID-19. Study overall: Samples came from the United States, Italy and Spain, spanning acute and convalescent COVID-19.

Germline CDR1 reads MDHEN; CDR2 reads SYDVKM. Trimming took 8 bases from V and 6 from J; bases not matched to a gene: 14. The CDR3 runs 17 residues. In the original analysis: Estimation of nucleated cell counts was performed using reference gene primer amplification. TCRdb keeps only in-frame clones here, not all; method: immunoSEQ multiplex PCR. V and J calls and clone size are copied from that table; D and trimming were computed from the DNA. The sample shows 250,000 or so clones, approximately 90% of them seen only once. This chain uses TRBV28 with TRBJ2-2; 11 bases are shared with TRBD2. Sample: PBMCs or T cells enriched from blood (not recorded which). The receptor was derived from a man between 45 and 60 years old who had been exposed to COVID-19. DNA for the CDR3: TGTGCCAGCTCCTCCGGTAGCGGGAGGGCCGGGGCCGGGGAGCTGTTTTTT. As protein: CASSSGSGRAGAGELFF.